This record looks at one T cell receptor beta chain sequence and its context. Per the original data handling: Reference gene primers were amplified, and this amplification served to estimate nucleated cell counts. Profiled with immunoSEQ multiplex PCR; TCRdb holds only in-frame clones, not every one. V, J and clone size are those of that table, while D and trimming were read from the DNA. This sample has roughly 56,000 clones; more than 70% occur once, and the top ten carry around a fifth. The data derive from a study of blood T cell repertoires in COVID-19. Whole-study context: Sample material is recorded as cDNA or gDNA derived from T cells, B-cell-depleted T cells, or PBMCs.

Germline loops: CDR1 LGHNA, CDR2 YNFKEQ. CDR3 length: 13 amino acids. V gave up 2 bases and J gave up 2 bases, with 5 bases separating them. The rearrangement uses TRBV4-2 and TRBJ2-3, with unresolved D. The TCR was taken from a human donor in a cohort sampled during active COVID-19. The specimen sequenced was peripheral blood. Here the CDR3 DNA reads TGTGCCAGCAGCCAACAGGTCACAGATACGCAGTATTTT. Protein sequence: CASSQQVTDTQYF.